Below, 3 T cell receptor beta chains from the same sample are listed, as sequenced in a study of T cell clonotyping in hematopoietic cell transplantation. Produced via immunoSEQ multiplex PCR; TCRdb's table is partial and in-frame only. The table lists thousands of clones, around a quarter of them singletons, with roughly an eighth in the top ten. Sequences were derived from peripheral blood mononuclear cells, sampled 180 days after allogeneic stem cell transplant. Receptors were obtained from a male patient between 40 and 49 years old who had an allogeneic stem cell transplant from an unrelated donor, so the T cells may come from the graft donor. Some clones in this sample may be carry-over from other donors' samples.

The chain has TRBV30 and TRBJ1-5; D perhaps matches TRBD1 (6 bases). Per germline, CDR1 GTSNPN and CDR2 SVGIG (reference sequence). This CDR3 region has 16 residues. Trimming took off 5 bases at V and 2 bases at J, with 19 bases between the two ends. As DNA, the CDR3 is TGTGCCTGGGGTCCAATTGATGGGGGCGGCAATCAGCCCCAGCATTTT. It is translated as CAWGPIDGGGNQPQHF. Full variable domain (missing parts from reference TRBV30 and TRBJ1-5): SQTIHQWPATLVQPVGSPLSLECTVEGTSNPNLYWYRQAAGRGLQLLFYSVGIGQISSEVPQNLSASRPQDRQFILSSKKLLLSDSGFYLCAWGPIDGGGNQPQHFGDGTRLSIL.

This clone was detected only a few times. The chain combines TRBV29-1 with TRBJ2-7, with D unresolved. V was trimmed by 7 bases and J by 4 bases, leaving 11 bases between them. CDR1 and CDR2 (germline): SQVTM, ANQGSEA. The CDR3 totals 11 residues. In DNA, the CDR3 is TGCAGCGGAAACTTTGGGTACGAGCAGTACTTC. Encoded protein: CSGNFGYEQYF.

The V call is TRBV6-5, the J call TRBJ2-7; possibly TRBD1 for D (5 bases). The CDR3 extends over 13 amino acids. The V and J ends lost 5 bases and 5 bases respectively, with 13 bases between them. Germline CDR1 is MNHEY and CDR2 is SVGAGI. CDR3 amino acids: CASSKGLDDEQYF. The CDR3 coding sequence is TGTGCCAGCAGTAAGGGGCTCGACGACGAGCAGTACTTC.